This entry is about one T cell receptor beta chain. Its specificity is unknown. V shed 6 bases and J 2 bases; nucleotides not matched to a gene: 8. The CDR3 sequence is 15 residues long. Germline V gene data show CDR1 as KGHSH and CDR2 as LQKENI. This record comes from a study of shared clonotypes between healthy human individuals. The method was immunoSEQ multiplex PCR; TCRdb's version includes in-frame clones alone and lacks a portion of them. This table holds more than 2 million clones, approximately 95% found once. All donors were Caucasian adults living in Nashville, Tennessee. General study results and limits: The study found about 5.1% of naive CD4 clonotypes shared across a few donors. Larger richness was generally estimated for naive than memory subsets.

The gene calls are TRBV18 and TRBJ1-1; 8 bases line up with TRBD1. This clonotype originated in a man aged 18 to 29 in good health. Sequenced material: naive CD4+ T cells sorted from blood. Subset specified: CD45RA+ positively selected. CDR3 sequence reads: CASSPGQERNTEAFF. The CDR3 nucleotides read TGTGCCAGCTCCCCGGGACAGGAGCGAAACACTGAAGCTTTCTTT.